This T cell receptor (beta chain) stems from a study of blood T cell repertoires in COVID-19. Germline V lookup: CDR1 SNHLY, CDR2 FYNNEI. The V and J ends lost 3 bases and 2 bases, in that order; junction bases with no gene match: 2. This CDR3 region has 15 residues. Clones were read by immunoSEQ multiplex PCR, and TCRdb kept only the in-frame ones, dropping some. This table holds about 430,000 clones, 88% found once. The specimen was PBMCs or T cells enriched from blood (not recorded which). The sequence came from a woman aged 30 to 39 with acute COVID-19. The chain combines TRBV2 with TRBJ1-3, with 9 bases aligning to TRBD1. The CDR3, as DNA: TGTGCCAGCAGTGAGGGACAGGGAACTGGAAACACCATATATTTT. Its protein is CASSEGQGTGNTIYF.